This section outlines one T cell receptor beta chain sequence together with its context. Method: immunoSEQ multiplex PCR; TCRdb's copy keeps in-frame clones and lacks some. The sample consists of about 330,000 clones, roughly 90% of them appearing once. As for treatment: roughly 18 received Ad26.COV2.S at low or high dose, single or two shots; several received placebo; per-sample allocation not given. Collection of samples fell on day 63 after the first vaccine or placebo injection. CDR3 size: 12 residues. The V and J ends lost 0 bases and 8 bases respectively, with 7 bases between them. Germline V gene data show CDR1 as SGHNT and CDR2 as YENEEA. This entry belongs to a study of Ad26.COV2.S vaccination and SARS-CoV-2 variants.

The source of this sequence is a person aged 18-60 years who received the Ad26.COV2.S COVID-19 vaccine or a placebo. Sequencing was performed on peripheral blood, taken in a trial of Ad26.COV2.S vaccine versus placebo. The J gene is TRBJ1-1, the V gene TRBV11-3; no clear D gene. Here the CDR3 DNA reads TGTGCCAGCAGCTTAGACGGTAGGGAAGCTTTCTTT. Translating it yields CASSLDGREAFF.